A selection of T cell receptor beta chains follows, all from one sample in a study of T cell repertoires in cytomegalovirus infection. TCRdb reprocessed the reads with MiXCR, giving one entry per CDR3 protein. Of about 920,000 distinct CDR3 sequences in the sample, 31% were seen once. Antigens for these TCRs are unknown. Sequencing was performed on cultured CD8+ T cells from PBMCs, taken from culture after CMV antigen stimulation. The receptor set was obtained from a human donor in good health (CMV status not recorded). Some clones in this sample may be carry-over from other donors' samples. The CDR3 runs from the conserved cysteine through the conserved F or W. The order of the fields is V gene, clone size, J gene, D gene, CDR3 protein, CDR3 DNA. D genes are given only for firm matches. A clone size is listed for some rows: how often the clone was seen (once, few, many), or a class if it is expanded.

v_gene: TRBV28
abundance: -
j_gene: TRBJ1-2
d_gene: TRBD1
CDR3aa: CASSPMTGGKDGYTF
CDR3nt: TGTGCCAGCAGTCCTATGACAGGGGGCAAAGATGGCTACACCTTC

v_gene: TRBV9
abundance: -
j_gene: TRBJ2-3
d_gene: -
CDR3aa: CASSVVHSLSTDTQYF
CDR3nt: TGTGCCAGCAGCGTAGTACATTCATTAAGCACAGATACGCAGTATTTT

v_gene: TRBV12-3/TRBV12-4
abundance: few
j_gene: TRBJ2-3
d_gene: -
CDR3aa: CASKGKGADTQYF
CDR3nt: TGTGCCAGCAAGGGTAAAGGAGCAGATACGCAGTATTTT

v_gene: TRBV12-3/TRBV12-4
abundance: many
j_gene: TRBJ1-5
d_gene: -
CDR3aa: CASSYGGAAQHF
CDR3nt: TGTGCCAGCAGTTATGGGGGAGCCGCCCAGCATTTT

v_gene: TRBV5-4
abundance: -
j_gene: TRBJ1-6
d_gene: -
CDR3aa: CASSPEGSPLHF
CDR3nt: TGTGCCAGCAGCCCTGAGGGTTCACCCCTCCACTTT

v_gene: TRBV6-8
abundance: -
j_gene: TRBJ2-3
d_gene: TRBD1
CDR3aa: CASRFTGEDTQYF
CDR3nt: TGTGCCAGCAGGTTTACAGGGGAAGATACGCAGTATTTT

v_gene: TRBV4-3
abundance: few
j_gene: TRBJ1-1
d_gene: -
CDR3aa: CASSQAGHSNTEAFF
CDR3nt: TGCGCCAGCAGCCAAGCAGGACACTCGAACACTGAAGCTTTCTTT

v_gene: TRBV15
abundance: -
j_gene: TRBJ1-5
d_gene: -
CDR3aa: CATSEWGKSNQPQHF
CDR3nt: TGTGCCACCAGTGAATGGGGCAAGAGCAATCAGCCCCAGCATTTT

v_gene: TRBV15
abundance: few
j_gene: TRBJ1-1
d_gene: TRBD1
CDR3aa: CATSRGTGRNTEAFF
CDR3nt: TGTGCCACCAGCAGAGGGACAGGGAGGAACACTGAAGCTTTCTTT

v_gene: TRBV6-1
abundance: few
j_gene: TRBJ2-2
d_gene: -
CDR3aa: CASTPLALNTGELFF
CDR3nt: TGTGCCAGCACTCCACTAGCCCTCAACACCGGGGAGCTGTTTTTT

v_gene: TRBV6-2/TRBV6-3
abundance: -
j_gene: TRBJ2-4
d_gene: TRBD1
CDR3aa: CASSYDRKSGQGARIQYF
CDR3nt: TGTGCCAGCAGTTACGACCGAAAATCTGGACAGGGGGCACGCATTCAGTACTTC

v_gene: TRBV27
abundance: -
j_gene: TRBJ1-1
d_gene: -
CDR3aa: CASSLGRAYTEAFF
CDR3nt: TGTGCCAGCAGTTTAGGCCGGGCGTACACTGAAGCTTTCTTT

v_gene: TRBV7-9
abundance: few
j_gene: TRBJ2-2
d_gene: TRBD1
CDR3aa: CASSLRGQYTGELFF
CDR3nt: TGTGCCAGCAGCTTACGGGGACAGTACACCGGGGAGCTGTTTTTT

v_gene: TRBV5-6
abundance: -
j_gene: TRBJ1-2
d_gene: TRBD1
CDR3aa: CASSPGTEQFGYTF
CDR3nt: TGTGCCAGCAGTCCCGGGACAGAACAATTTGGCTACACCTTC

v_gene: TRBV12-3/TRBV12-4
abundance: many
j_gene: TRBJ1-1
d_gene: -
CDR3aa: CASSLDRPLAEAFF
CDR3nt: TGTGCCAGCAGTCTAGACAGGCCCTTGGCTGAAGCTTTCTTT

v_gene: TRBV5-6
abundance: few
j_gene: TRBJ1-1
d_gene: -
CDR3aa: CASSLTHEAFF
CDR3nt: TGTGCCAGCAGCTTGACCCATGAAGCTTTCTTT

v_gene: TRBV29-1
abundance: -
j_gene: TRBJ1-1
d_gene: TRBD1
CDR3aa: CSVEDSGTANTEAFF
CDR3nt: TGCAGCGTTGAAGATAGTGGGACAGCGAACACTGAAGCTTTCTTT

v_gene: TRBV25-1
abundance: -
j_gene: TRBJ1-6
d_gene: -
CDR3aa: CASSLGGAYNSPLHF
CDR3nt: TGTGCCAGCAGTTTAGGGGGGGCCTATAATTCACCCCTCCACTTT

v_gene: TRBV10-2
abundance: -
j_gene: TRBJ1-6
d_gene: -
CDR3aa: CASSDLTHSQVVGGALHF
CDR3nt: TGCGCCAGCAGTGATCTAACTCACAGCCAGGTAGTCGGAGGGGCCCTCCACTTT

v_gene: TRBV7-8
abundance: many
j_gene: TRBJ2-2
d_gene: -
CDR3aa: CASSFPARENTGELFF
CDR3nt: TGTGCCAGCAGCTTCCCGGCAAGGGAGAACACCGGGGAGCTGTTTTTT

v_gene: TRBV2
abundance: -
j_gene: TRBJ2-1
d_gene: -
CDR3aa: CASIQDSNGQFF
CDR3nt: TGTGCCAGCATACAGGACTCGAACGGGCAGTTCTTC

v_gene: TRBV6-2/TRBV6-3
abundance: -
j_gene: TRBJ1-2
d_gene: -
CDR3aa: CASSYAGSYTF
CDR3nt: TGTGCCAGCAGTTATGCCGGGTCCTACACCTTC

v_gene: TRBV7-8
abundance: many
j_gene: TRBJ2-1
d_gene: -
CDR3aa: CASSTRLAYNEQFF
CDR3nt: TGTGCCAGCAGCACCCGACTAGCCTACAATGAGCAGTTCTTC

v_gene: TRBV7-6
abundance: many
j_gene: TRBJ2-2
d_gene: TRBD1
CDR3aa: CASSWDSNTGELFF
CDR3nt: TGTGCCAGCAGTTGGGACAGCAACACCGGGGAGCTGTTTTTT

v_gene: TRBV6-6
abundance: -
j_gene: TRBJ1-1
d_gene: -
CDR3aa: CASSYSREAFF
CDR3nt: TGTGCCAGCAGTTACTCTAGAGAAGCTTTCTTT

v_gene: TRBV7-4
abundance: -
j_gene: TRBJ1-2
d_gene: -
CDR3aa: CASSSNNHPLYGYTF
CDR3nt: TGTGCCAGCAGCTCCAATAACCACCCTCTCTATGGCTACACCTTC

v_gene: TRBV5-1
abundance: once
j_gene: TRBJ2-5
d_gene: -
CDR3aa: CASSRDTDGETQYF
CDR3nt: TGCGCCAGCAGCCGGGACACAGACGGAGAGACCCAGTACTTC

v_gene: TRBV5-8
abundance: -
j_gene: TRBJ2-3
d_gene: -
CDR3aa: CASSSGTTSPGADTQYF
CDR3nt: TGTGCCAGCAGCTCGGGTACTACTAGCCCGGGGGCAGATACGCAGTATTTT

v_gene: TRBV19
abundance: -
j_gene: TRBJ1-1
d_gene: -
CDR3aa: CASNWGRSPMNTEAFF
CDR3nt: TGTGCCAGTAATTGGGGCAGAAGTCCCATGAACACTGAAGCTTTCTTT

v_gene: TRBV7-6
abundance: -
j_gene: TRBJ2-7
d_gene: -
CDR3aa: CASSQVGRTEFTYEQYF
CDR3nt: TGTGCCAGCAGCCAAGTTGGGAGGACAGAATTTACCTACGAGCAGTACTTC

v_gene: TRBV11-2
abundance: few
j_gene: TRBJ2-2
d_gene: -
CDR3aa: CASTDGRGATGELFF
CDR3nt: TGTGCCAGCACCGACGGTAGAGGGGCCACCGGGGAGCTGTTTTTT

v_gene: TRBV12-5
abundance: few
j_gene: TRBJ1-5
d_gene: TRBD1
CDR3aa: CASGSNPMDRGHQPQHF
CDR3nt: TGTGCTAGTGGTTCCAACCCTATGGACAGGGGGCATCAGCCCCAGCATTTT

v_gene: TRBV19
abundance: -
j_gene: TRBJ1-5
d_gene: -
CDR3aa: CASSISWSPLNRPQHF
CDR3nt: TGTGCCAGTAGTATAAGCTGGAGCCCACTCAATCGGCCCCAGCATTTT

v_gene: TRBV7-6
abundance: -
j_gene: TRBJ1-2
d_gene: -
CDR3aa: CASGGTGPNNYGYTF
CDR3nt: TGTGCCAGCGGCGGAACCGGGCCGAATAACTATGGCTACACCTTC

v_gene: TRBV6-1
abundance: few
j_gene: TRBJ2-7
d_gene: -
CDR3aa: CASSQGGLTYEQYF
CDR3nt: TGTGCCAGCAGCCAAGGAGGGTTAACCTACGAGCAGTACTTC

v_gene: TRBV6-2/TRBV6-3
abundance: many
j_gene: TRBJ2-1
d_gene: TRBD2
CDR3aa: CASSYSRAGGYNEQFF
CDR3nt: TGTGCCAGCAGTTACTCGAGAGCGGGGGGGTACAATGAGCAGTTCTTC

v_gene: TRBV7-9
abundance: many
j_gene: TRBJ1-4
d_gene: -
CDR3aa: CASNSPGQATNEKLFF
CDR3nt: TGTGCCAGCAACTCCCCGGGACAAGCAACTAATGAAAAACTGTTTTTT

v_gene: TRBV5-4
abundance: -
j_gene: TRBJ2-2
d_gene: -
CDR3aa: CASSYPGDTGELFF
CDR3nt: TGTGCCAGCAGCTACCCGGGTGACACCGGGGAGCTGTTTTTT

v_gene: TRBV7-9
abundance: once
j_gene: TRBJ1-1
d_gene: -
CDR3aa: CTSSFTPTAARVNTEAFF
CDR3nt: TGTACCAGCAGCTTCACCCCGACGGCCGCTAGGGTGAACACTGAAGCTTTCTTT

v_gene: TRBV11-2
abundance: few
j_gene: TRBJ2-3
d_gene: TRBD2
CDR3aa: CASSLGTGLAYF
CDR3nt: TGTGCCAGCAGCTTAGGTACGGGACTAGCGTATTTT

v_gene: TRBV4-1
abundance: -
j_gene: TRBJ2-2
d_gene: -
CDR3aa: CASSQDPIANTGELFF
CDR3nt: TGCGCCAGCAGCCAAGATCCCATAGCGAACACCGGGGAGCTGTTTTTT